The TCR beta chain described here comes from a study of blood T cell repertoires in COVID-19. Looking at the study overall: There were acute and convalescent COVID-19 samples, and they came from the United States, Italy and Spain. Nucleic acid was either cDNA or gDNA, and it came from T cells, B-cell-depleted T cells, or PBMCs.

The CDR3 runs to 17 residues. V was clipped by 0 bases and J by 5 bases; unmatched bases: 4. Germline CDR1 reads SGHTS; CDR2 reads YDEGEE. In the original workflow: Amplifying reference gene primers gave estimates of nucleated cell counts. Only in-frame clones appear in the TCRdb table, and some are missing; sequencing was by immunoSEQ multiplex PCR. V, J and clone size are those of that table, while D and trimming were read from the DNA. In the table there are about 95,000 clones, roughly four fifths of which are singletons. Sequences were obtained from peripheral blood. This TCR came from a human donor in a cohort sampled during active COVID-19. This chain joins TRBV5-8 and TRBJ2-1, with 14 bases aligning to TRBD2. This CDR3 is CASSLGRLAGGDNEQFF. In DNA form, the CDR3 reads TGTGCCAGCAGCTTGGGACGACTAGCGGGGGGGGACAATGAGCAGTTCTTC.